This entry lists 18 T cell receptor beta chains sequenced from one sample in a study of T cell responses to AZD1222 COVID-19 vaccine. Profiled with immunoSEQ multiplex PCR; TCRdb holds only in-frame clones, not every one. The sample carries around 120,000 clones, over 75% recorded once. Sequences were derived from peripheral blood, sampled on day 0 of AZD1222 vaccination. These receptor sequences come from an adult in good health.

The rearrangement joins TRBV12-5 to TRBJ2-7; the D gene could be TRBD1 or TRBD2 (5 bases each). Germline CDR1 reads LGHNT; CDR2 reads FRNRAP. V was trimmed by 0 bases and J by 6 bases, leaving 15 bases between them. This CDR3 spans 15 amino acids. CDR3 in amino acids: CASGLVSGAGSEQYF. CDR3 coding DNA: TGTGCTAGTGGTTTGGTCTCCGGGGCAGGGTCCGAGCAGTACTTC.

The CDR3 loop reads CASSSGSSQPQHF. In nucleotides, the CDR3 is TGTGCCAGCAGTTCAGGGTCGTCTCAGCCCCAGCATTTT. The gene calls are TRBV25-1 and TRBJ1-5; weak D call: TRBD1 (5 bases). V lost 5 bases to trimming and J lost 6 bases, with 11 bases between them. The germline V gene encodes CDR1 MGHDK and CDR2 SYGVNS. This CDR3 is built from 13 residues.

The V and J genes are TRBV11-2 and TRBJ1-3, with unresolved D. The CDR3 totals 14 residues. CDR1 is SGHAT and CDR2 is FQNNGV in the germline V gene. V lost 2 bases to trimming and J lost 0 bases, with 5 bases between them. CDR3 in amino acids: CASSLSGSGNTIYF. DNA for the CDR3: TGTGCCAGCAGCTTATCGGGCTCTGGAAACACCATATATTTT.

The chain couples TRBV27 to TRBJ1-5; D gene uncertain. The CDR3 spans 13 residues. Germline CDR1 and CDR2: MNHEY and SMNVEV (reference sequence). Trimming left V 3 bases short and J 4 bases short, with 7 bases between. This chain's CDR3 is CASSFLENQPQHF. CDR3 DNA: TGTGCCAGCAGTTTCTTGGAGAATCAGCCCCAGCATTTT.

J is TRBJ2-7 and V is TRBV7-2; D unresolved. Trimming left V 1 base short and J 4 bases short, with 8 bases between. Germline CDR1 reads SGHTA; CDR2 reads FQGNSA. The CDR3 extends over 13 amino acids. This CDR3 reads CASSLGKGYEQYF. The CDR3 coding sequence is TGTGCCAGCAGCTTAGGTAAGGGATACGAGCAGTACTTC.

V gene TRBV30 combines with J gene TRBJ2-7; maybe TRBD2 (6 bases). V lost 2 bases and J lost 2, with 13 bases in between. CDR1 GTSNPN and CDR2 SVGIG come from the germline V gene (reference sequence). This CDR3 spans 14 amino acids. CDR3 bases: TGTGCCTGGAGTCGGGGGTTGGGAGCCTACGAGCAGTACTTC. Translating gives CAWSRGLGAYEQYF.

The rearrangement joins TRBV5-4 to TRBJ2-7; no clear D. Germline assignment: CDR1 SGHNT and CDR2 YYREEE (reference sequence). The CDR3 is 13 residues long. With 5 bases removed from V and 3 bases from J, the gap between germline ends came to 12 bases. The CDR3 DNA is TGTGCCAGCAGTCCAGGTCTTGGCTACGAGCAGTACTTC. It specifies CASSPGLGYEQYF.

This chain joins TRBV19 and TRBJ1-2; D may be TRBD1 (6 bases). Germline V CDR1 and CDR2: LNHDA, SQIVND (reference sequence). The CDR3 covers 16 residues. V lost 5 bases and J lost 8, with 24 bases in between. CDR3 in DNA: TGTGCCAGTAGTCCTGGGGGGGGCAGATCGAACGCCGGCTACACCTTC. This sequence encodes CASSPGGGRSNAGYTF.

V and J are TRBV11-2 and TRBJ1-1, with 7 bases aligning to TRBD1. V was pared by 5 bases and J by 4 bases, with 4 bases of the junction left unmatched. The length of the CDR3 is 13 residues. Germline values: CDR1 SGHAT, CDR2 FQNNGV. The CDR3 DNA reads as TGTGCCAGCAGCCGACAGGGCCCCACTGAAGCTTTCTTT. Protein product: CASSRQGPTEAFF.

The CDR3 loop reads CASSLLAPNEQFF. The CDR3 coding sequence is TGTGCCAGCAGCCTCCTCGCCCCCAATGAGCAGTTCTTC. The genes are TRBV9 and TRBJ2-1; D ambiguous. V dropped 4 bases and J dropped 6 bases, with 11 bases sitting between them. Germline assignment: CDR1 SGDLS and CDR2 YYNGEE. CDR3 length equals 13 residues.

The rearrangement links TRBV12-3 or TRBV12-4 to TRBJ1-2; TRBD1 matches at 8 bases. V was pared by 5 bases and J by 4 bases, with 3 bases of the junction left unmatched. This CDR3 region has 13 residues. In DNA, the CDR3 is TGTGCCAGCAGTCCCGGACAGGGCTATGGCTACACCTTC. This codes for CASSPGQGYGYTF.

The chain carries TRBV7-9 and TRBJ2-1, with D possibly being TRBD2 (6 bases). This CDR3 contains 14 residues. V lost 7 bases, J lost 3 bases, and 13 bases lay in between. Per germline, CDR1 SEHNR and CDR2 FQNEAQ (reference sequence). The CDR3 spells CASTSSEDYNEQFF. CDR3 in DNA: TGTGCCAGCACCTCTAGCGAAGACTACAATGAGCAGTTCTTC.

The rearrangement uses TRBV7-9 and TRBJ2-3, with no clear D. The CDR3 totals 13 residues. Per germline, CDR1 SEHNR and CDR2 FQNEAQ (reference sequence). Trimming pared 1 base from V and 7 bases from J, leaving 9 bases between. CDR3 region: CASSLELGNTQYF. The CDR3 DNA is TGTGCCAGCAGCTTAGAATTGGGTAATACGCAGTATTTT.

The chain links TRBV4-1 to TRBJ2-7; 9 bases map to TRBD1. This CDR3 is 15 amino acids long. The trim removed 0 bases at V and 6 bases at J, leaving 6 bases unmatched. The germline V gene has CDR1 MGHRA and CDR2 YSYEKL. The DNA of the CDR3 is TGCGCCAGCAGCCAAGAACAGGGACAGGGAAGCGAGCAGTACTTC. Translating gives CASSQEQGQGSEQYF.

This clone was counted only a few times. The chain has TRBV7-2 and TRBJ2-7; 7 bases line up with TRBD1. V trimming: 1 base; J trimming: 5 bases; junction bases outside the gene matches: 5. This CDR3 has 14 amino acids. Germline V gene sequence: CDR1 SGHTA, CDR2 FQGNSA. CDR3 loop: CASSLVTGDHEQYF. DNA for the CDR3: TGTGCCAGCAGCTTAGTTACAGGGGACCACGAGCAGTACTTC. The full variable domain, with the rest looked up from reference TRBV7-2 and TRBJ2-7, is GAGVSQSPSNKVTEKGKDVELRCDPISGHTALYWYRQSLGQGLEFLIYFQGNSAPDKSGLPSDRFSAERTGGSVSTLTIQRTQQEDSAVYLCASSLVTGDHEQYFGPGTRLTVT.

V is TRBV29-1 and J is TRBJ1-2, with a weak D call TRBD1 (6 bases). The germline V gene encodes CDR1 SQVTM and CDR2 ANQGSEA. V dropped 7 bases and J dropped 0 bases, with 12 bases sitting between them. This CDR3 has 13 amino acids. CDR3 amino acids: CSDDRRTNYGYTF. CDR3 nucleotides: TGCAGCGACGACAGGAGAACTAACTATGGCTACACCTTC.

The chain employs TRBV27 and TRBJ2-2; D call uncertain. Germline CDR1 is MNHEY and CDR2 is SMNVEV (reference sequence). This CDR3 is 16 amino acids long. Trimming took off 3 bases at V and 0 bases at J, with 11 bases between the two ends. For the CDR3, the DNA is TGTGCCAGCAGTTTTGGGCGTACAGCGAACACCGGGGAGCTGTTTTTT. It translates to CASSFGRTANTGELFF.

V gene TRBV6-1 combines with J gene TRBJ1-3, with D uncertain. Germline lookup yields CDR1 MNHNS and CDR2 SASEGT. Between the trimmed V and J ends, which lost 0 bases and 6 bases, there was a span of 9 bases. The CDR3 is made up of 14 amino acids. CDR3 region: CASSEAVSLNTIYF. Written as DNA, the CDR3 is TGTGCCAGCAGTGAAGCGGTCAGCCTAAACACCATATATTTT.